A selection of T cell receptor beta chains follows, all from one sample in a study of blood T cell repertoires in COVID-19. The data were produced by immunoSEQ multiplex PCR, yet TCRdb's version contains in-frame clones alone and is incomplete. The sample gives 150,000 to 200,000 clones, approximately 80% of which show up once; 5% to 6% is in the top ten. Material for sequencing was PBMCs or T cells enriched from blood (not recorded which). The source is a man aged 35 to 55 who had recovered from COVID-19. The conserved cysteine and the conserved F or W are not part of the CDR3 here.

v_call	j_call	cdr3_aa
TRBV30	TRBJ1-4	AWSLGTATNEKLF
TRBV14	TRBJ2-2	ASSQDWTSNGELF
TRBV7-2	TRBJ1-2	ASSLNPTPNYGYT
TRBV29-1	TRBJ1-3	SVKAGSGNTIY
TRBV12-5	TRBJ1-5	ASGLADRQPQH
TRBV6-5	TRBJ2-1	ASDMRYNEQF
TRBV23-1	TRBJ2-1	ASSPKAGGSYNEQF
TRBV6-5	TRBJ1-1	ASRSDSYLNTEAF
TRBV5-4	TRBJ2-5	ASSSRDRQETQY
TRBV2	TRBJ1-2	ASGRSGVNYGYT
TRBV18	TRBJ1-2	ASSPQAGTGVNGYT
TRBV19	TRBJ1-5	ASDRGRPNSNQPQH
TRBV4-1	TRBJ1-1	ASSQPRGQVNTEAF
TRBV9	TRBJ2-3	ASSVAGQARDTQY
TRBV2	TRBJ1-2	ASSGDRGRSPYT
TRBV10-2	TRBJ2-3	ASCQRGASDTQY
TRBV19	TRBJ1-2	ASNSPGTGDGYT
TRBV29-1	TRBJ1-1	SVSPGSKSAF
TRBV6-1	TRBJ1-2	ASSEDIYGYT
TRBV7-8	TRBJ1-1	ASSSTGTGNTEAF
TRBV3-1/TRBV3-2	TRBJ2-2	ASSQRRGGNTGELF
TRBV6-5	TRBJ1-3	ASSYSRHLSGNTIY
TRBV21-1	TRBJ1-4	ASSSTGGPTNEKLF
TRBV4-1	TRBJ2-6	ASSQGEGSGANVLT
TRBV21-1	TRBJ2-2	ASSPQGGSGGAHENTGELF
TRBV7-2	TRBJ2-2	ASSLKASGVTGELF
TRBV19	TRBJ2-5	ASSTLPTSTTGTQY
TRBV19	TRBJ1-2	ASELAGLDYGYT
TRBV2	TRBJ1-4	ASSQQGWEKLF
TRBV5-1	TRBJ1-2	ASTLINPNYGYT
TRBV7-9	TRBJ2-5	ASSPPGGGRETQY
TRBV5-6	TRBJ2-7	ASSLYRVSEQY
TRBV7-8	TRBJ1-1	ASSPGTGASGTEAF
TRBV5-1	TRBJ2-3	ASSLGQGNTDTQY
TRBV7-3	TRBJ2-7	ASSFTGESGEQY
TRBV30	TRBJ2-2	AWSVQATGELF
TRBV6-6	TRBJ1-1	ASSYSRQGAAEAF
TRBV30	TRBJ1-3	AWSPFLDSSGNTIY
TRBV7-2	TRBJ1-1	ASSLVGSGAEAF
TRBV12-3/TRBV12-4	TRBJ2-7	ASSLGVLKY
TRBV5-6	TRBJ1-5	ASSLGQNNQPQH
TRBV7-2	TRBJ1-6	ASSLLGVVNSPLH
TRBV18	TRBJ2-1	ASSPGLASNEQF
TRBV5-1	TRBJ2-3	ASSLETDTQY
TRBV5-1	TRBJ1-1	ASSLVRGMNTEAF
TRBV5-8	TRBJ2-5	ASRRGQETQY
TRBV4-1	TRBJ2-7	ASTSLGGDAYEQY
TRBV5-1	TRBJ1-2	ASRAGTGSFYGYT